These 20 T cell receptor beta chains came from one sample sequenced in a study of blood T cells in healthy people across ages. With a J-beta primer mix and a sample-barcoded 5' primer, a second PCR ran about 7 to 12 cycles. TCRdb ran MiXCR on the 5' RACE reads and lists one entry per CDR3 protein. The profile shows approximately 820,000 distinct CDR3 sequences, more than 40% of them singletons. Sequenced sample: blood. The receptors shown here come from a man between 60 and 75 years old in good health.

This clonotype was detected once. One end of the junction does not line up with germline, which may come from a read error. This rearrangement joins TRBV6-4 to TRBJ2-7; D possibly corresponds to TRBD1 (6 bases). CDR3 size: 15 residues. Germline CDR1 reads MRHNA; CDR2 reads SNTAGT. In nucleotides, the CDR3 is TGTGGCAGCAGTGACTCGGCGTCAGGGGATGGCGAGCAGTACTTC. Amino acids: CGSSDSASGDGEQYF.

The CDR3 reads CASSPTGVGRSSYEQYF. The CDR3 region has the DNA TGTGCCAGCTCACCAACAGGGGTGGGGCGCAGCTCCTACGAGCAGTACTTC. This rearrangement joins TRBV18 to TRBJ2-5; TRBD1 matches 7 bases. The J call is in doubt because the DNA end fits TRBJ2-7 better. Germline V gives CDR1 KGHSH, CDR2 LQKENI. The CDR3 is 17 residues long.

V usage is TRBV20-1 and J usage is TRBJ2-7, with 10 bases lining up with TRBD2. The CDR3 is 15 amino acids. Germline CDR1 and CDR2: DFQATT and SNEGSKA (reference sequence). J gave up 4 bases and V 6 bases, and 12 bases lay outside the gene matches. CDR3 loop: CSAPLSSGGYYEQYF. Here the CDR3 DNA reads TGCAGTGCCCCTCTCTCTAGCGGGGGCTATTACGAGCAGTACTTC.

This sequence joins TRBV7-2 and TRBJ1-1; D call uncertain. The CDR3 is 14 residues long. Germline V gene data show CDR1 as SGHTA and CDR2 as FQGNSA. V lost 5 bases to trimming and J lost 1 base, with 11 bases between them. The CDR3 coding sequence is TGTGCCAGCAGCCCTAACCCTTGGAACACTGAAGCTTTCTTT. This encodes CASSPNPWNTEAFF.

The chain is built from TRBV27 and TRBJ2-1; 7 bases match TRBD2. V dropped 3 bases and J dropped 0; count of bases not matched to a gene: 17. CDR1 and CDR2 (germline): MNHEY, SMNVEV (reference sequence). The CDR3 is made up of 20 amino acids. CDR3 bases: TGTGCCAGCAGTTTTATAAGCGGGGTCCTCACCCTAAGCTCCTACAATGAGCAGTTCTTC. Its protein product is CASSFISGVLTLSSYNEQFF.

This clonotype was seen a few times. This chain uses TRBV5-1 with TRBJ2-1, with 8 bases identical to TRBD1. V trimming: 0 bases; J trimming: 5 bases; junction bases outside the gene matches: 7. Germline CDR1 and CDR2: SGHRS and YFSETQ. There are 16 residues in the CDR3. CDR3 loop: CASSLGGQGLNNEQFF. CDR3 DNA sequence: TGCGCCAGCAGCTTGGGTGGACAGGGTCTTAACAATGAGCAGTTCTTC.

The chain carries TRBV6-6 and TRBJ1-4, with 11 bases fitting TRBD1. The germline gives CDR1 MNHNY, CDR2 SVGAGI (reference sequence). V trimming: 6 bases; J trimming: 7 bases; junction bases outside the gene matches: 10. The CDR3 has 16 residues. The chain's CDR3 is CASSGKDRGQGEKLFF. The CDR3 DNA reads TGTGCCAGCAGCGGGAAGGACAGGGGGCAGGGTGAAAAACTGTTTTTT.

Many counts were recorded for this clonotype. The rearrangement uses TRBV12-3 or TRBV12-4 and TRBJ1-1, with TRBD1 identical over 11 bases. The V segment lost 3 bases and the J segment 4 bases; nucleotides outside the gene matches: 1. This CDR3 contains 14 residues. The CDR3: CASSLGTGGTEAFF. The CDR3 region has the DNA TGTGCCAGCAGTTTGGGGACAGGGGGCACTGAAGCTTTCTTT.

This clonotype was picked up one time. With a much larger clone just one base away, this may be a read error. The chain combines TRBV9 with TRBJ2-3; TRBD2 matches at 8 bases. The CDR3 is 16 amino acids. V shed 4 bases, J shed 4 bases, and the junction held 11 bases outside the gene matches. Germline CDR1 reads SGDLS; CDR2 reads YYNGEE. This chain's CDR3 is CASSKTGRAGADTQYF. The CDR3 bases are TGTGCCAGCAGCAAGACTGGACGAGCGGGGGCAGATACGCAGTATTTT.

The V gene is TRBV6-5, the J gene TRBJ1-2; 8 positions agree with TRBD1. The V gene's germline CDR1 is MNHEY and CDR2 SVGAGI. This CDR3 region has 14 residues. The J segment lost 5 bases and the V segment lost 6 bases, leaving 8 bases of the junction unmatched. CDR3 in DNA: TGTGCCAGCAGACCCTGGACAGGGAGTTATGGCTACACCTTC. Translating it yields CASRPWTGSYGYTF.

This clonotype was detected a few times. This chain links TRBV12-3 or TRBV12-4 with TRBJ2-3; D tentatively reads TRBD1 or TRBD2 (6 bases each). The V gene lost 6 bases and the J gene lost 5 bases, with 15 bases spanning the gap. The CDR3 loop spans 14 amino acids. The chain's CDR3 is CASSIQGGEDTQYF. The CDR3, as DNA: TGTGCCAGCAGCATACAGGGAGGTGAAGATACGCAGTATTTT.

V is TRBV12-3 or TRBV12-4 and J is TRBJ1-4; TRBD1 agrees at 10 bases. V gave up 1 base and J gave up 8 bases; unmatched junction bases: 4. The CDR3 length is 15 residues. CDR3 coding DNA: TGTGCCAGCAGTTTAGGGGGGACAGGGGACGAAAAACTGTTTTTT. Its protein product is CASSLGGTGDEKLFF.

This clonotype has a handful of counts. The rearrangement joins TRBV4-1 to TRBJ2-4; 9 bases are shared with TRBD1. Near its end, the DNA agrees better with TRBJ2-7, so the J call may be wrong. This CDR3 region has 15 residues. The germline V gene has CDR1 MGHRA and CDR2 YSYEKL. The DNA of the CDR3 is TGCGCCAGCAGCCAAGATTGGGGACAGGGTCACGAGCAGTACTTC. It yields the protein CASSQDWGQGHEQYF.

This clonotype was picked up many times. This chain uses TRBV11-3 with TRBJ2-3; possibly TRBD1 for D (5 bases). V dropped 0 bases and J dropped 2 bases, with 6 bases sitting between them. The CDR3 runs to 14 residues. Germline V gene lookup returns CDR1 SGHNT and CDR2 YENEEA. Here the CDR3 reads CASSLEDNTDTQYF. CDR3 coding DNA: TGTGCCAGCAGCTTAGAGGACAACACAGATACGCAGTATTTT.

This clonotype was found many times. The chain is built from TRBV5-1 and TRBJ2-5; possible D gene TRBD1, 7 bases. The CDR3 length is 15 residues. The V end lost 2 bases, the J end lost 4 bases, and 15 bases lay between the germline ends. The germline CDR1 and CDR2 sequences are SGHRS and YFSETQ. The CDR3 sequence is CASSFGQGGRETQYF. The CDR3 DNA reads TGCGCCAGCAGCTTTGGGCAGGGGGGTCGAGAGACCCAGTACTTC.

This clonotype was recorded a few times. The chain has TRBV5-5 and TRBJ2-7, with D perhaps matching TRBD1 (7 bases). The CDR3 is made up of 15 amino acids. The V end lost 4 bases, the J end lost 1 base, and 15 bases lay between the germline ends. Germline V gene data show CDR1 as SGHKS and CDR2 as YYEKEE (reference sequence). The CDR3 DNA follows: TGTGCCAGCAGCGGATCGGGGGACAGATCCTACGAGCAGTACTTC. Translation gives CASSGSGDRSYEQYF.

The chain has TRBV5-1 and TRBJ2-7, with 13 positions matching TRBD2. The DNA matches TRBJ2-5 better at its end, which makes the J call doubtful. Germline loops: CDR1 SGHRS, CDR2 YFSETQ. This CDR3 is 15 amino acids long. The chain's CDR3 is CASSLTSGRVETQYF. Here the CDR3 DNA reads TGCGCCAGCAGCTTGACTAGCGGGAGGGTGGAGACCCAGTACTTC.

This clonotype was picked up one time. At one of its ends the junction is not consistent with the germline gene, which may arise from a read error. The CDR3 spells CASSEDRITGTEINQPQHF. CDR3 nucleotide sequence: TGTGCCAGCAGCGAAGATAGAATAACCGGGACAGAGATCAATCAGCCCCAGCATTTT. The rearrangement joins TRBV3-1 to TRBJ1-5, with 7 positions matching TRBD1. Germline V lookup: CDR1 LGHDT, CDR2 YNNKEL (reference sequence). CDR3 length: 19 residues.

The chain employs TRBV13 and TRBJ2-1; 13 nucleotides agree with TRBD2. The ends lost 1 base at V and 15 bases at J; junction bases unmatched: 12. The germline CDR1 and CDR2 sequences are PRHDT and FYEKMQ (reference sequence). The CDR3 loop spans 16 amino acids. The CDR3 loop is CASSLDRTSGGPRLFF. The CDR3 region has the DNA TGTGCCAGCAGCTTAGACCGGACTAGCGGGGGCCCCCGACTGTTCTTC.

About this clonotype: Just one base apart from a much larger clone, this may be a read error. The chain carries TRBV10-1 and TRBJ2-7; 9 bases fit TRBD1. CDR3 size: 14 residues. From germline, CDR1 is WNHNN and CDR2 SYGVQD (reference sequence). Unmatched junction bases numbered 14, after V lost 10 bases and J lost 7 bases. In nucleotides, the CDR3 is TGCGCCACTGCGCCGGGACAGGGCCACAATGAGCAGTACTTC. It is translated as CATAPGQGHNEQYF.